This entry features one T cell receptor (beta chain) sequence. Its antigen specificity is not known. No base quality information exists; no much larger clone differs at one position. This entry belongs to a study of cytomegalovirus exposure and HLA in healthy donors (dated by TCRdb to about 2017). Describing the broader study: In an earlier analysis of 587 of the donors, approximately 260 Gb of sequence data and about 110 million unique TCR beta sequences from about 179 million T cells were reported. In a later analysis, previously published TCR beta repertoires from hundreds of donors were re-analyzed and high-resolution HLA genotyping was added so that TCR occurrence patterns could be studied. Every discovery cohort repertoire had been produced on one sequencing platform. The number of donors typed differed by locus, with roughly 620-630 for A, B, C, DRB1 and DQB1, about 500 for DQA1, 600 to 610 for DPA1, and about 450 for DPB1. About 330 gigabases of sequencing data and roughly 81 million unique TCR sequences made up an early release that covered approximately 650 HLA-typed donors. The study aimed to test whether cataloging public T cell receptors could reveal signatures of past pathogen exposure. Of the roughly 410 genotyped donors, 65% to 90% were placed in the genetic ancestry cluster associated with self-reported Caucasian donors. HLA typing included class I and class II loci at four-digit resolution. Donor age, sex, ethnicity and CMV serostatus were collected together with the repertoire data. Across 398 genotyped donors of the cohort, an average of approximately 240,000 unique TCR beta nucleotide sequences per donor were sequenced, and 15% to 20% of those sequences were non-productive. The study used immunosequencing to profile the T cell repertoires of under 700 subjects and linked those repertoires to cytomegalovirus serostatus. Genome-wide SNP genotypes for about 60% of the roughly 700 donors were used in a later genetic analysis, which treated that subset as a discovery cohort. Along with the approximately 700-subject first cohort, a separate validation cohort of approximately 110 different subjects was used. Because of strong linkage in the cohort, four or five DR-DQ haplotypes were treated as single units for association and clustering. In the later analysis, no new phenotypic data were used to find candidate immune exposures; instead, reliance was placed on TCR beta sequences and their occurrence across donors. In an earlier analysis of 550 to 700 of the donors, high-throughput TCR beta sequencing was used to judge whether each TCR beta V gene segment behaved as functional or pseudogenic. The study combined high-throughput TCR immunosequencing, statistical association of individual TCRs with disease status, and machine learning to predict cytomegalovirus infection status. Results the study describes overall, beyond this receptor: A later genetic analysis associated a missense DCLRE1C variant with V-gene and J-gene trimming of TCR beta chains, and an independent cohort replicated the association. Immune exposure information for the cohort was limited to CMV serostatus. In an earlier analysis of a few hundred of the donors, most TCR beta V segments were observed in productive rearrangements about 90% or about 30% of the time, broadly matching IMGT annotations. Linkage disequilibrium might explain the correlated functional status among segregating V segments, but an unknown experimental factor could not be excluded. Specific HLA alleles were associated with some 15,000 TCR beta sequences at a false discovery rate of 0.05 in a later analysis. Cytomegalovirus status was reported to be diagnosed by the classifier with high specificity and sensitivity in both the original and validation cohorts. According to a later analysis, most CMV-associated TCR beta chains appeared to be HLA-restricted, and the HLA associations seemed to be driven largely by CMV exposure. A cluster of highly shared sequence variants was judged likely to represent a technical artifact of the sequencing pipeline. It was suggested by the authors that the approach could potentially be generalized to other disease states and immunological phenotypes. The study listed approximately 160 TCR beta chains as associated with cytomegalovirus. Sequencing depth was assumed to be roughly uniform across donors in the presence/absence analyses, though that assumption may not hold. Compared with equally common non-associated chains, HLA-associated TCR beta chains in a later analysis were more clonally expanded and had lower generation probabilities. The 87-base-pair reads could not distinguish some IMGT-functional V segments, including TRBV6-2 and TRBV6-3, so those segments were excluded. A later genetic analysis reported fewer N-insertions in productive TCRs among donors in an Asian-associated ancestry cluster than the roughly 670-donor mean. Strong co-occurrence of HLA alleles, especially DR and DQ, made assigning TCR associations to individual alleles difficult. A further reported finding was that TCR beta sequences accurately predicted the HLA-A and HLA-B alleles for most subjects in the first cohort. While some public TCRs were present in many individuals, most TCR sequences turned up only very rarely across donors. In a later analysis, the rate of TCR association differed among HLA loci, with DRB1 alleles having the most associated TCRs and HLA-C alleles having the fewest. Because some donors lacked HLA typing at each locus, the association tests relied only on the typed subset. According to a later analysis, parvovirus B19, influenza, CMV and Epstein-Barr virus appeared linked to several top co-occurrence clusters. The earlier analysis of nearly 600 of the donors excluded roughly 16 rarely observed V segments, including chromosome 9 orphons, because counts were too low. A few of the identified cytomegalovirus-associated TCR beta chains were confirmed in vitro to be specific for cytomegalovirus antigens. In this cohort, only TCR beta chains were sequenced, and detectable features were limited by the absence of alpha or paired-chain data.

The cohort comprised fewer than 750 healthy bone marrow donors. All cohort members were sampled while nominally healthy, although unrecorded immune exposures were likely present. The donor was CMV seronegative and belonged to the group of 350 to 400 seronegative cohort members. A peripheral blood sample was collected from each donor, and TCR beta sequencing was performed on peripheral blood mononuclear cells. Genomic DNA was extracted from the blood cell samples with the Qiagen DNeasy Blood Extraction Kit. Receptor amplification or capture employed the immunoSEQ multiplex PCR assay. The multiplex PCR relied on a mix of 60 forward primers for TCR Vbeta segments and 13 reverse primers for TCR Jbeta segments. A multiplex PCR assay on genomic DNA amplified the CDR3 region of rearranged TCR beta genes. Amplified TCR beta libraries were sequenced as 87-base-pair reads on the Illumina HiSeq System. As for the original processing: A later analysis counted 75 million to 100 million unique TCR beta chains across the 650 to 800 repertoires, and roughly 9.9 million of these chains were shared by at least two donors. Raw reads were error-corrected and collapsed into unique sequences with a nearest-neighbor algorithm that merged closely related sequences to remove PCR and sequencing errors. CDR3 sequences were aligned to IMGT reference sequences to assign V, D and J gene segments. For a sequence to be retained, a match of at least six nucleotides was required to both a V gene segment and a J gene segment. A rearrangement was called productive if the CDR3 had no stop codons and remained in frame with V and J, and every other rearrangement was called non-productive. CDR3 was defined by IMGT convention, running from the second conserved V-encoded cysteine to the conserved J-encoded phenylalanine. The earlier analysis of 587 of the donors excluded any sequence lacking an unambiguous match to a single V gene segment. In an earlier analysis of 587 of the donors, V segments were called functional above 56.7% productive rearrangements and were called segregating when the between-donor standard deviation exceeded 5%. A statistical classification framework was built to diagnose cytomegalovirus status from the catalog of TCR beta chain sequences. In a later analysis, V and J genes were assigned by comparing TCR nucleotide sequences against IMGT/GENE-DB human TR gene sequences. A later analysis assigned CDR3 sequences and most-parsimonious VDJ recombination scenarios with the TCRdist pipeline. In a later analysis, each TCR beta chain was defined by its CDR3 amino acid sequence together with its V-gene family, and reads without a unique V-gene family were excluded. A later analysis removed 592 highly shared, low-generation-probability nucleotide sequences to deal with suspected cross-contamination and a sequencing artifact. For each public chain, a later analysis derived a clonal expansion index from normalized ranks of inferred template counts within each repertoire. Generation probabilities in a later analysis came from a VDJ recombination model fitted to out-of-frame rearrangements, and those results were checked against IGoR. In a later analysis, TCR-TCR, TCR-HLA and TCR-CMV co-occurrence was scored with hypergeometric tests, and a repertoire-size bias correction was applied to TCR pairs. A later analysis estimated false discovery rates by permuting HLA or CMV assignments 20 times. In a later analysis, co-occurring TCRs were grouped with DBSCAN, and TCRdist sequence similarity was added when clustering was performed within HLA-allele-positive subsets. Repertoires with fewer than 30,000 or more than 120,000 public chains were left out of co-occurrence clustering, as were four to six repertoires with anomalous nucleotide sharing. TCRdb retrieved this table from immuneACCESS and kept in-frame rearrangements only. Not all clones are present; in checked studies, unresolved V genes account for under half, and no reason is known for the remainder. V, J and clone size reflect that table, while D and trimming were determined from the DNA. Across this sample there are just over 25,000 clones, with around 64% seen only once. The ten most abundant clones make up roughly 4.5% of the sample.

Cut back by 5 bases and 5 bases, the V and J ends lie 16 bases apart. The CDR3 covers 14 residues, taking in both the cysteine and the phenylalanine. Here the CDR3 DNA is all that survives: 42 bases in frame from base 1. The CDR1 and CDR2 encoded by the germline V gene (reference sequence) are SSHAT and FNYEAQ. This clonotype originated in a woman in her forties or fifties in good health and CMV-seronegative. Sequencing input: PBMCs. The chain employs TRBV7-7 and TRBJ2-7; TRBD2 is perhaps the D gene, given 5 matching bases. Here is the DNA: TGTGCCAGCAGCCCCGGGAAGGGAATGCACGAGCAGTACTTC. It translates to CASSPGKGMHEQYF.